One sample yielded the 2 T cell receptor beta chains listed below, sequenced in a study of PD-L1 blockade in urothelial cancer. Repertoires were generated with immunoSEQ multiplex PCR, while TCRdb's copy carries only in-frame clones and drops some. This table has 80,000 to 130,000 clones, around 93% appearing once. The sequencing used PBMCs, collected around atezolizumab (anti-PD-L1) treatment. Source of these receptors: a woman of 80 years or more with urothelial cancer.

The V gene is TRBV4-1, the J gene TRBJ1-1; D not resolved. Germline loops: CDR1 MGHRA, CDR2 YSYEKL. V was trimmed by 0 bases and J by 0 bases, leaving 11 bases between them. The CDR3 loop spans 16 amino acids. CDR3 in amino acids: CASSQEVRGMNTEAFF. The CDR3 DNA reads TGCGCCAGCAGCCAAGAAGTTCGGGGAATGAACACTGAAGCTTTCTTT.

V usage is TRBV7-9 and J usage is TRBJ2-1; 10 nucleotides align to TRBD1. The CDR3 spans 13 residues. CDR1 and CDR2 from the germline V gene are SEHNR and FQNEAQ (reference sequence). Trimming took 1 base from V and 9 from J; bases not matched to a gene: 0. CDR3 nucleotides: TGTGCCAGCAGCTTAGGGGACAGGGGTGAGCAGTTCTTC. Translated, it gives CASSLGDRGEQFF.